The 22 T cell receptor beta chains below all came from one sample that was sequenced in a study of T cell changes during pregnancy in multiple sclerosis. TCRdb keeps only in-frame clones here, not all; method: immunoSEQ multiplex PCR. The profile covers 40,000 to 50,000 clones, with 91% appearing a single time and 1.5% to 2% taken by the ten largest. The source material was CD4+ T cells from peripheral blood mononuclear cells, sampled after pregnancy. Every receptor here comes from a female donor in good health, enrolled as a control in a pregnancy study.

V is TRBV7-9 and J is TRBJ1-2; 10 positions match TRBD1. Germline lookup yields CDR1 SEHNR and CDR2 FQNEAQ (reference sequence). The CDR3 contains 15 residues. Trimming at V came to 5 bases and at J to 8 bases, leaving 11 bases not matched to a gene. Written as DNA, the CDR3 is TGTGCCAGCAGCCATTACGGGACAGGGGAGGGAGGCTACACCTTC. Amino acid sequence: CASSHYGTGEGGYTF.

The chain recombines TRBV28 with TRBJ2-7; no reliable D call. Germline-derived CDR1 and CDR2 are MDHEN and SYDVKM. Deletions cut 6 bases from V and 5 bases from J, with 11 bases between. CDR3 length equals 12 residues. The CDR3 DNA sequence: TGTGCCAGCAGCCCTCCCTACGACGAGCAGTACTTC. This gives the protein CASSPPYDEQYF.

This clone was seen only a few times. The chain is built from TRBV7-9 and TRBJ2-2; 11 nucleotides align to TRBD1. The V and J ends lost 8 bases and 3 bases, in that order; junction bases with no gene match: 5. Germline V gene sequence: CDR1 SEHNR, CDR2 FQNEAQ (reference sequence). The CDR3 extends over 15 amino acids. The CDR3 region is CASHWGQGDTGELFF. CDR3 bases: TGTGCCAGCCACTGGGGACAGGGGGACACCGGGGAGCTGTTTTTT.

The chain uses TRBV9 and TRBJ2-1, with 13 bases identical to TRBD2. Germline values: CDR1 SGDLS, CDR2 YYNGEE. The CDR3 length is 17 residues. After removal of 1 base from V and 6 bases from J, the junction contained 7 bases not matched to a gene. For the CDR3, the DNA is TGTGCCAGCAGCGTAACTAGCGGGGGGGCCCGGCGCAATGAGCAGTTCTTC. This translates into CASSVTSGGARRNEQFF.

The V and J genes are TRBV30 and TRBJ1-1; TRBD1 might be the D (5 bases). Deletions cut 4 bases from V and 7 bases from J, with 16 bases between. This CDR3 is 13 amino acids long. The germline gives CDR1 GTSNPN, CDR2 SVGIG (reference sequence). The DNA for the CDR3 is TGTGCCTGGATTGTTGGGCAGGGCGGTGAAGCTTTCTTT. Its protein is CAWIVGQGGEAFF.

J is TRBJ1-5 and V is TRBV2; TRBD1 matches at 10 bases. This CDR3 spans 15 amino acids. Germline V gene data show CDR1 as SNHLY and CDR2 as FYNNEI. V lost 2 bases and J lost 5; bases outside the gene matches: 3. This CDR3 reads CASSEYGQGDQPQHF. The CDR3 DNA is TGTGCCAGCAGTGAATACGGACAGGGGGATCAGCCCCAGCATTTT.

V usage is TRBV7-6 and J usage is TRBJ1-1; TRBD1 aligns across 8 bases. Germline values: CDR1 SGHVS, CDR2 FNYEAQ. V gave up 5 bases and J gave up 1 base; unmatched junction bases: 9. The CDR3 is made up of 16 amino acids. The CDR3 here is CASSQGQGVRNTEAFF. In DNA, the CDR3 is TGTGCCAGCAGCCAAGGACAGGGCGTAAGGAACACTGAAGCTTTCTTT. Complete variable domain (other parts from reference TRBV7-6 and TRBJ1-1): GAGVSQSPRYKVTKRGQDVALRCDPISGHVSLYWYRQALGQGPEFLTYFNYEAQQDKSGLPNDRFSAERPEGSISTLTIQRTEQRDSAMYRCASSQGQGVRNTEAFFGQGTRLTVV.

The genes are TRBV4-2 and TRBJ1-4; D is perhaps TRBD1 (6 bases). There are 14 residues in the CDR3. Germline V gene sequence: CDR1 LGHNA, CDR2 YNFKEQ. Trimming pared 3 bases from V and 8 bases from J, leaving 13 bases between. Written as DNA, the CDR3 is TGTGCCAGCAGCCAGGTGGCAGGGGACGAAAAACTGTTTTTT. This translates into CASSQVAGDEKLFF.

This rearrangement joins TRBV28 to TRBJ2-5, with TRBD1 identical over 7 bases. CDR3 length: 16 residues. Germline assignment: CDR1 MDHEN and CDR2 SYDVKM. Trimming at V came to 6 bases and at J to 3 bases, leaving 13 bases not matched to a gene. CDR3 region: CASRLEGAQRKETQYF. As DNA, the CDR3 is TGTGCCAGCAGACTAGAGGGGGCGCAAAGGAAAGAGACCCAGTACTTC.

The chain is built from TRBV9 and TRBJ2-1; D call uncertain. The V end lost 3 bases, the J end lost 0 bases, and 10 bases lay between the germline ends. The germline gives CDR1 SGDLS, CDR2 YYNGEE. The CDR3 is 15 amino acids. CDR3 amino acids: CASSDGEPSYNEQFF. The CDR3 nucleotides read TGTGCCAGCAGCGATGGAGAACCCTCCTACAATGAGCAGTTCTTC.

The rearrangement links TRBV5-1 to TRBJ2-2; 10 positions match TRBD1. CDR1 is SGHRS and CDR2 is YFSETQ in the germline V gene. With V trimmed by 4 bases and J by 7 bases, 13 bases remained unmatched. The CDR3 spans 17 residues. CDR3 amino acids: CASSRERTGQGYGELFF. For the CDR3, the DNA is TGCGCCAGCAGCCGGGAAAGGACGGGACAGGGGTACGGGGAGCTGTTTTTT.

This clone came up once. The V call is TRBV28, the J call TRBJ2-3; 7 nucleotides line up with TRBD2. The CDR3 sequence is 15 residues long. Germline-derived CDR1 and CDR2 are MDHEN and SYDVKM. V lost 1 base, J lost 3 bases, and 4 bases stayed unmatched. In DNA, the CDR3 is TGTGCCAGCAGTTTATCGACTAGCAGTACAGATACGCAGTATTTT. Its protein is CASSLSTSSTDTQYF.

The genes are TRBV19 and TRBJ1-3; no clear D. Per the germline V gene, CDR1 is LNHDA and CDR2 is SQIVND (reference sequence). Trimming cost V 4 bases and J 0 bases, with 7 bases left between them. The CDR3 runs 14 residues. The CDR3 DNA reads TGTGCCAGTAGTACCACTATCTCTGGAAACACCATATATTTT. Its protein product is CASSTTISGNTIYF.

The V call is TRBV4-3, the J call TRBJ1-2; 7 nucleotides match TRBD1. Per germline, CDR1 LGHNA and CDR2 YSLEER. The CDR3 contains 16 residues. V lost 2 bases and J lost 4; bases outside the gene matches: 10. The CDR3 region is CASSQTDLDRFYGYTF. The CDR3 DNA sequence: TGCGCCAGCAGCCAAACCGACCTGGACAGGTTCTATGGCTACACCTTC.

This chain uses TRBV28 with TRBJ2-1; 12 bases are a match to TRBD2. The trim removed 2 bases at V and 7 bases at J, leaving 15 bases unmatched. The CDR3 has 19 residues. Germline V gives CDR1 MDHEN, CDR2 SYDVKM. The CDR3 is CASSLGTPPSGRAGNEQFF. DNA for the CDR3: TGTGCCAGCAGTTTAGGCACACCCCCTAGCGGGAGGGCCGGTAATGAGCAGTTCTTC.

This chain links TRBV9 with TRBJ2-5, with D perhaps TRBD1 (5 bases). The CDR3 runs to 15 residues. Germline-derived CDR1 and CDR2 are SGDLS and YYNGEE. Deletions cut 1 base from V and 2 bases from J, with 12 bases between. This chain's CDR3 is CASSVLAGPQETQYF. The CDR3 DNA reads as TGTGCCAGCAGCGTATTGGCAGGGCCTCAAGAGACCCAGTACTTC.

This clone was picked up a small number of times. The chain joins TRBV5-4 to TRBJ2-7; TRBD1 might be the D (7 bases). V gave up 9 bases and J gave up 5 bases, with 24 bases separating them. Germline V gene lookup returns CDR1 SGHNT and CDR2 YYREEE (reference sequence). CDR3 length: 15 residues. The CDR3 nucleotides are TGTGCCACCCGTAGGTACGGAGGGGGCTTGGACGAGCAGTACTTC. This encodes CATRRYGGGLDEQYF.

The count of this clone is one. V and J are TRBV28 and TRBJ2-3; D remains unclear. CDR3 length equals 13 residues. Germline V gene lookup returns CDR1 MDHEN and CDR2 SYDVKM. V was cut by 6 bases and J by 1 base, with 8 bases left in between. The CDR3, as DNA: TGTGCCAGCAGCTCATCGGGCACAGATACGCAGTATTTT. It translates to CASSSSGTDTQYF.

The genes are TRBV19 and TRBJ2-2; 9 bases map to TRBD1. CDR1 LNHDA and CDR2 SQIVND come from the germline V gene (reference sequence). CDR3 size: 16 residues. After removal of 5 bases from V and 5 bases from J, the junction contained 9 bases not matched to a gene. Here the CDR3 DNA reads TGTGCCAGTAGTCCCCCGGGACAGGGTATGACCGGGGAGCTGTTTTTT. It yields the protein CASSPPGQGMTGELFF.

The V and J genes are TRBV21-1 and TRBJ1-2; TRBD1, the D gene given by the table, was not confirmed from the DNA. TRBV21-1 is recorded as a pseudogene. This CDR3 spans 17 amino acids. The CDR3 coding sequence is TGTGCCAGCAGCAAGTCGGATCAGGTCAGGACTAACTATGGCTACACCTTC. This translates into CASSKSDQVRTNYGYTF.

The chain employs TRBV28 and TRBJ1-2, with unresolved D. With 8 bases removed from V and 8 bases from J, the gap between germline ends came to 15 bases. The CDR3 sequence is 12 residues long. Germline-derived CDR1 and CDR2 are MDHEN and SYDVKM. The CDR3 coding sequence is TGTGCCAGCCAAGCCGAGAGTAAAGGCTACACCTTC. The encoded protein is CASQAESKGYTF.

This clone has only a few counts. Other DNA variants within this sample encode the same CDR3. This chain joins TRBV4-2 and TRBJ1-2; weak D call: TRBD1 (6 bases). The CDR3 runs 12 residues. Trimming removed 3 bases at V and 4 bases at J, with 6 bases between. Germline V lookup: CDR1 LGHNA, CDR2 YNFKEQ. CDR3: CASSQDSYGYTF. CDR3 coding DNA: TGTGCCAGCAGCCAGGACAGCTATGGCTACACCTTC.